This TCR beta chain was recorded in a study of blood T cell repertoires in COVID-19. Sequenced by immunoSEQ multiplex PCR; TCRdb stores in-frame clones only, minus some. The sample carries roughly 37,000 clones, about three quarters recorded once. The CDR3 covers 14 residues. The V and J ends lost 9 bases and 7 bases respectively, with 18 bases between them. CDR1 is ENHRY, CDR2 SYGVKD, per germline. V usage is TRBV10-3 and J usage is TRBJ2-2; possible D gene TRBD1, 5 bases. This TCR was recovered from a man between 60 and 75 years old with acute or convalescent COVID-19. The sequenced sample consisted of peripheral blood. CDR3 loop: CAIQKGLLVGELFF. The CDR3 coding sequence is TGTGCCATTCAGAAGGGGCTCTTGGTCGGGGAGCTGTTTTTT.